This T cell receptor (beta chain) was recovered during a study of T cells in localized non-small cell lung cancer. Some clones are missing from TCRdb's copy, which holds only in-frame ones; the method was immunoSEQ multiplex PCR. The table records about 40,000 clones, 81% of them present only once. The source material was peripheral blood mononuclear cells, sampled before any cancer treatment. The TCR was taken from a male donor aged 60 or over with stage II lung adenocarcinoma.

CDR3: CASSPTGANTEAFF. In nucleotides, the CDR3 is TGTGCCAGCAGTCCGACAGGGGCCAACACTGAAGCTTTCTTT. The chain is built from TRBV6-4 and TRBJ1-1, with 8 bases aligning to TRBD1. CDR3 length: 14 amino acids. The V gene's germline CDR1 is MRHNA and CDR2 SNTAGT. J gave up 2 bases and V 5 bases, and 4 bases lay outside the gene matches.